Listed below are T cell receptor beta chains from one sample, sequenced in a study of blood T cell repertoires in COVID-19. TCRdb's table, derived via immunoSEQ multiplex PCR, lists solely in-frame clones and lacks some. Of about 210,000 clones listed, around nine tenths are singletons. Sequenced: peripheral blood. Source of these receptors: a man aged 18-30 years with active or convalescent COVID-19. The CDR3 runs from the conserved cysteine through the conserved F or W. The D gene is left open where the match is weak. Rows may omit the clone size; those that give it use once, few, many or a size class.

CDR3	DNA	J	V	size	D
CASSATGRDQPQHF	TGTGCCAGCAGTGCCACAGGGCGCGATCAGCCCCAGCATTTT	TRBJ1-5	TRBV2	.	.
CATSSGGELFF	TGTGCCACCAGCTCGGGCGGGGAGCTGTTTTTT	TRBJ2-2	TRBV24-1	few	.
CAWSQGQGDTGELFF	TGTGCCTGGAGTCAGGGACAGGGTGACACCGGGGAGCTGTTTTTT	TRBJ2-2	TRBV30	once	TRBD1
CASSAGTGMGYTF	TGTGCCAGCAGCGCTGGGACAGGGATGGGCTACACCTTC	TRBJ1-2	TRBV7-3	.	TRBD1
CASSLQGVNYEQYF	TGTGCCAGCAGCTTGCAGGGGGTGAACTACGAGCAGTACTTC	TRBJ2-7	TRBV5-4	.	TRBD1
CASSQDFGGSGELFF	TGTGCCAGCAGCCAAGATTTCGGGGGATCCGGGGAGCTGTTTTTT	TRBJ2-2	TRBV4-2	.	.
CASSIGQGYETQYF	TGTGCCAGTAGTATAGGACAGGGATACGAGACCCAGTACTTC	TRBJ2-5	TRBV19	.	TRBD1
CASKNVAAAEAFF	TGTGCCAGTAAGAACGTAGCAGCCGCTGAAGCTTTCTTT	TRBJ1-1	TRBV19	.	.
CASSSGSQGADGYTF	TGCGCCAGCAGCTCGGGGTCACAGGGGGCGGACGGCTACACCTTC	TRBJ1-2	TRBV5-1	.	TRBD1
CASSLGTGTAYGYTF	TGTGCCAGCAGCTTAGGGACAGGCACGGCGTATGGCTACACCTTC	TRBJ1-2	TRBV7-2	once	TRBD1
CAWSPRGQADQPQHF	TGTGCCTGGAGCCCGCGGGGACAGGCGGATCAGCCCCAGCATTTT	TRBJ1-5	TRBV30	.	TRBD1
CATSDRSTGGNQPQHF	TGTGCCACCAGTGACCGATCGACAGGGGGCAATCAGCCCCAGCATTTT	TRBJ1-5	TRBV24-1	.	TRBD1
CAWSGTSGGNEQFF	TGTGCCTGGAGTGGTACTAGCGGGGGAAATGAGCAGTTCTTC	TRBJ2-1	TRBV30	.	TRBD2
CASSYQDRAGGYTF	TGTGCCAGCAGTTACCAGGACAGGGCGGGAGGCTACACCTTC	TRBJ1-2	TRBV6-2/TRBV6-3	.	TRBD1
CAISEPGLAGGFTDTQYF	TGTGCCATCAGTGAGCCGGGACTAGCGGGGGGTTTCACAGATACGCAGTATTTT	TRBJ2-3	TRBV10-3	.	TRBD2
CASSLGGESTDTQYF	TGTGCCAGCAGCTTAGGGGGGGAAAGCACAGATACGCAGTATTTT	TRBJ2-3	TRBV7-2	.	.
CATSDVRARTGELFF	TGTGCCACCAGTGACGTCAGGGCTAGAACCGGGGAGCTGTTTTTT	TRBJ2-2	TRBV24-1	few	.
CASGDGTSGNNEQFF	TGTGCCAGCGGGGACGGGACTAGCGGGAACAATGAGCAGTTCTTC	TRBJ2-1	TRBV7-9	.	TRBD2
CASTPVEAERYGYTF	TGTGCCAGTACCCCGGTCGAGGCAGAGAGATATGGCTACACCTTC	TRBJ1-2	TRBV19	.	.
CAWSDGQLEKLFF	TGTGCCTGGAGTGACGGACAGCTTGAAAAACTGTTTTTT	TRBJ1-4	TRBV30	few	.
CASRFVRSGNSPLHF	TGTGCCAGCAGGTTCGTGAGGAGCGGTAATTCACCCCTCCACTTT	TRBJ1-6	TRBV13	.	.
CASKNYTELYGYTF	TGTGCCAGTAAAAACTATACGGAACTCTATGGCTACACCTTC	TRBJ1-2	TRBV19	few	.
CASSQDNTGNTEAFF	TGTGCCAGCAGCCAAGATAATACAGGGAACACTGAAGCTTTCTTT	TRBJ1-1	TRBV4-2	.	.
CSVSTGGNKETQYF	TGCAGCGTGTCGACAGGGGGGAACAAAGAGACCCAGTACTTC	TRBJ2-5	TRBV29-1	.	TRBD1
CASTLLHRGGVLNSPLHF	TGTGCCAGCACCCTACTACACCGGGGAGGGGTTCTTAATTCACCCCTCCACTTT	TRBJ1-6	TRBV27	.	.
CASSEDTYNEQFF	TGTGCCAGCAGTGAAGACACCTACAATGAGCAGTTCTTC	TRBJ2-1	TRBV6-1	.	.
CASSLERGVYEQYF	TGTGCCAGCAGCTTAGAACGGGGGGTCTACGAGCAGTACTTC	TRBJ2-7	TRBV7-2	.	TRBD2
CASSQGLAGFADTQYF	TGTGCCAGCAGCCAGGGACTAGCGGGCTTTGCAGATACGCAGTATTTT	TRBJ2-3	TRBV7-2	.	TRBD2
CAWTSRETQYF	TGTGCCTGGACATCACGGGAGACCCAGTACTTC	TRBJ2-5	TRBV30	.	.
CASSQPPGGYTF	TGTGCCAGCAGCCAGCCACCGGGGGGCTACACCTTC	TRBJ1-2	TRBV3-1/TRBV3-2	.	.
CASWELYEQYF	TGTGCCAGCTGGGAGCTCTACGAGCAGTACTTC	TRBJ2-7	TRBV6-5	.	.
CASSIGIAKYQETQYF	TGTGCCAGTAGTATAGGAATAGCGAAATACCAAGAGACCCAGTACTTC	TRBJ2-5	TRBV19	.	.
CASSEARGVATNEKLFF	TGTGCCAGCAGTGAAGCGCGCGGGGTAGCAACTAATGAAAAACTGTTTTTT	TRBJ1-4	TRBV2	.	.
CASSQNAILAAQETQYF	TGCGCCAGCAGCCAAAATGCAATCCTAGCGGCCCAAGAGACCCAGTACTTC	TRBJ2-5	TRBV4-1	.	TRBD2
CASSLVVSGGARREQFF	TGTGCCAGCAGCTTAGTGGTTAGCGGGGGGGCGAGGCGTGAGCAGTTCTTC	TRBJ2-1	TRBV11-2	.	TRBD2